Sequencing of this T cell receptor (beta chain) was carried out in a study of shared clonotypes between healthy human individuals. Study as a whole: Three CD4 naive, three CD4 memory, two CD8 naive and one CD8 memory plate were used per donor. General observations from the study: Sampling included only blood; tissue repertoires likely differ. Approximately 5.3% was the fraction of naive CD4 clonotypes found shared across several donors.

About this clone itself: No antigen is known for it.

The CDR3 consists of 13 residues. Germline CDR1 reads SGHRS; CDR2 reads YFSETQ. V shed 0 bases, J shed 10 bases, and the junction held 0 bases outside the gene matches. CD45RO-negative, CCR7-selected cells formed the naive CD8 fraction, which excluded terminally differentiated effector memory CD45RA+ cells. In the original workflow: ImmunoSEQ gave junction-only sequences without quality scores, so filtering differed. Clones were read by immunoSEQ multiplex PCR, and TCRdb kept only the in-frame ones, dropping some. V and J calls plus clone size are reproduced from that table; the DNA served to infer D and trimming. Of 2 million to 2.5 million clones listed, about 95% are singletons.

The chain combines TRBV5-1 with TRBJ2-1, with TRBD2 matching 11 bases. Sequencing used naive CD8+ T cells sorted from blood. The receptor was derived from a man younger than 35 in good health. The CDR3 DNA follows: TGCGCCAGCAGCTTGGGACTAGCGGGAGAGCAGTTCTTC. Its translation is CASSLGLAGEQFF.